This passage covers 27 T cell receptor beta chains from one sample sequenced in a study of metastatic and nonmetastatic thyroid tumors. From the PCR reads, TCRdb re-called clones with MiXCR. Of over 10,000 clones detected, approximately 35% appear once; the ten largest clones hold over 9.5%. Thyroid surgery was preceded by no treatment in any patient. The sequenced material came from tumor tissue. These receptors originate from a female donor with papillary thyroid cancer or a benign thyroid nodule (not recorded which). Some clones in this sample may be carry-over from other donors' samples.

Of note for this clone: A single base separates this from a much larger clone, so it may be a read error. The chain recombines TRBV5-4 with TRBJ2-2, with D hard to call. Trimming cost V 1 base and J 6 bases, with 4 bases left between them. The length of the CDR3 is 12 residues. CDR1 SGHNT and CDR2 YYREEE come from the germline V gene (reference sequence). The CDR3 is CASSLSAGELFF. The DNA for the CDR3 is TGTGCCAGCAGCTTGTCGGCCGGGGAGCTGTTTTTT.

This clone was seen a handful of times. The chain couples TRBV19 to TRBJ2-7, with a tentative D call TRBD1 (6 bases). Trimming took 2 bases from V and 6 from J, leaving 17 bases between them. The CDR3 has 15 amino acids. Germline-derived CDR1 and CDR2 are LNHDA and SQIVND (reference sequence). The CDR3 reads CASSIPGRDTGEQYF. DNA of the CDR3: TGTGCCAGTAGTATACCGGGACGGGACACCGGCGAGCAGTACTTC.

About this clone itself: This sequence may be a read error, since a much larger clone differs from it by one base. V is TRBV7-9 and J is TRBJ2-5, with TRBD2 as a possible D gene (7 bases). Trimming removed 6 bases from V and 7 bases from J, with 18 bases in between. CDR3 length equals 14 residues. Germline V CDR1 and CDR2: SEHNR, FQNEAQ (reference sequence). CDR3 in DNA: TGTGCCAGCAGAGCCGGACAGCGCGGGGGGACCCAGTACTTC. This translates into CASRAGQRGGTQYF.

This clone is classed as medium-sized. The chain carries TRBV2 and TRBJ2-7; tentative D call: TRBD2 (7 bases). This CDR3 is built from 16 residues. V lost 4 bases and J 4 bases, leaving 20 bases between the germline ends. The germline gives CDR1 SNHLY, CDR2 FYNNEI. The DNA of the CDR3 is TGTGCCAGCAGTGGCCCTGGGGGGCAGGGAGGGTACGAGCAGTACTTC. This codes for CASSGPGGQGGYEQYF.

This clone rates as medium-sized (0.01 to 0.1%). The chain combines TRBV27 with TRBJ2-5, with 9 bases aligning to TRBD2. The trim removed 6 bases at V and 5 bases at J, leaving 13 bases unmatched. Germline CDR1 is MNHEY and CDR2 is SMNVEV (reference sequence). CDR3 length equals 16 residues. CDR3 coding DNA: TGTGCCAGCAGGGAAAACAGCGGGGGGCGAGGGGAGACCCAGTACTTC. This gives the protein CASRENSGGRGETQYF.

The chain couples TRBV24-1 to TRBJ2-1, with D perhaps matching TRBD2 (5 bases). The germline CDR1 and CDR2 sequences are KGHDR and SFDVKD. V lost 2 bases, J lost 2 bases, and 12 bases lay in between. The CDR3 contains 16 residues. CDR3 DNA sequence: TGTGCCACCAGTGATTCCCAGCGGTACCCCTACAATGAGCAGTTCTTC. Translation: CATSDSQRYPYNEQFF.

The chain combines TRBV9 with TRBJ2-7, with TRBD2 identical over 10 bases. With 0 bases clipped from V and 5 bases from J, the junction kept 5 bases outside the gene matches. CDR1 and CDR2 from the germline V gene are SGDLS and YYNGEE. The CDR3 is 15 residues long. This CDR3 reads CASSVDSGRVDEQYF. CDR3 bases: TGTGCCAGCAGCGTAGACAGCGGGAGGGTCGACGAGCAGTACTTC.

This clone is medium-sized within its sample. The chain links TRBV12-3 or TRBV12-4 to TRBJ1-6; D is undetermined. Between the trimmed V and J ends, which lost 3 bases and 4 bases, there was a span of 10 bases. The CDR3 is 15 residues long. The CDR3 here is CASSLFRQYNSPLHF. In DNA form, the CDR3 reads TGTGCCAGCAGTTTGTTCAGGCAGTATAATTCACCCCTCCACTTT.

The chain is built from TRBV6-2 or TRBV6-3 and TRBJ2-7; 10 nucleotides match TRBD1. The junction had 13 bases not matched to a gene; V was cut back by 2 bases and J by 0 bases. Germline CDR1 reads MNHEY; CDR2 reads SVGEGT. The CDR3 has 19 residues. The CDR3 DNA is TGTGCCAGCAGTTACATCGGGACAGGGGTTGGTTGGAGCTCCTACGAGCAGTACTTC. Translating gives CASSYIGTGVGWSSYEQYF.

This clone came up a few times. The chain is built from TRBV12-3 or TRBV12-4 and TRBJ1-2; possibly TRBD1 for D (5 bases). The CDR3 is made up of 13 amino acids. With 6 bases removed from V and 8 bases from J, the gap between germline ends came to 16 bases. This chain's CDR3 is CASRTGTGYGYTF. The CDR3 coding sequence is TGTGCCAGCAGGACCGGGACCGGGTACGGCTACACCTTC.

The chain couples TRBV7-2 to TRBJ2-1, with unresolved D. Trimming stripped 2 bases from V and 3 bases from J, with 11 bases between. CDR1 and CDR2 from the germline V gene are SGHTA and FQGNSA. This CDR3 comprises 15 residues. The CDR3 loop is CASSLPRDFYNEQFF. As DNA, the CDR3 is TGTGCCAGCAGCTTACCAAGAGATTTCTACAATGAGCAGTTCTTC.

This clone was counted a single time. This chain links TRBV13 with TRBJ2-1, with 8 bases that match TRBD1. J gave up 0 bases and V 4 bases, and 11 bases lay outside the gene matches. The germline V gene has CDR1 PRHDT and CDR2 FYEKMQ (reference sequence). The CDR3 is 18 residues long. CDR3 sequence: CASSSRTGWGVSYNEQFF. As DNA, the CDR3 is TGTGCCAGCAGCTCCCGGACAGGGTGGGGAGTCTCCTACAATGAGCAGTTCTTC. Full variable domain (missing parts from reference TRBV13 and TRBJ2-1): AAGVIQSPRHLIKEKRETATLKCYPIPRHDTVYWYQQGPGQDPQFLISFYEKMQSDKGSIPDRFSAQQFSDYHSELNMSSLELGDSALYFCASSSRTGWGVSYNEQFFGPGTRLTVL.

As regards this clone: The germline gene is not matched at one end of the junction; a read error may be the cause. This same CDR3 is encoded by further DNA sequences in the sample. The CDR3 DNA reads TGTGCCAGCAGCGCCTCTCCGTCCGGTGAGCTGTTTTTT. This encodes CASSASPSGELFF. V usage is TRBV7-3 and J usage is TRBJ2-2; D gene ambiguous. Germline lookup yields CDR1 SGHTA and CDR2 FQGTGA. This CDR3 region has 13 residues.

V usage is TRBV28 and J usage is TRBJ1-2; D gene ambiguous. Trimming left V 4 bases short and J 0 bases short, with 12 bases between. This CDR3 is built from 15 residues. Germline-derived CDR1 and CDR2 are MDHEN and SYDVKM. CDR3 in amino acids: CASSSPAPPNYGYTF. DNA of the CDR3: TGTGCCAGCAGTTCCCCCGCCCCACCTAACTATGGCTACACCTTC.

This clone was recorded many times. This chain connects TRBV11-3 to TRBJ2-1, with TRBD2 identical over 10 bases. CDR1 and CDR2 from the germline V gene are SGHNT and YENEEA. After removal of 5 bases from V and 7 bases from J, the junction contained 11 bases not matched to a gene. The CDR3 is 16 amino acids. CDR3 region: CASSPSPGLAYNEQFF. In DNA, the CDR3 is TGTGCCAGCAGCCCATCTCCGGGACTAGCGTATAATGAGCAGTTCTTC.

The chain recombines TRBV20-1 with TRBJ2-7; D call uncertain. This CDR3 is 11 amino acids long. Trimming shortened V by 7 bases and J by 2 bases, and 9 bases separated the two germline ends. In germline, CDR1 is DFQATT, CDR2 SNEGSKA (reference sequence). The CDR3 DNA sequence: TGCAGTGACCAGGAACCCTACGAGCAGTACTTC. Its translation is CSDQEPYEQYF.

Judged by abundance, this clone is medium-sized (0.01 to 0.1%). The CDR3 here is CASSLTPGGGVNTEAFF. As DNA, the CDR3 is TGTGCCAGCAGCTTAACGCCTGGGGGCGGTGTGAACACTGAAGCTTTCTTT. The J gene is TRBJ1-1, the V gene TRBV7-3; TRBD1 might be the D (6 bases). The CDR3 has 17 amino acids. The V end was cut by 0 bases, the J end by 0 bases, with 14 bases between. Germline V gene data show CDR1 as SGHTA and CDR2 as FQGTGA.

The table lists this clone with a count of one. The rearrangement links TRBV30 to TRBJ2-7; tentatively, D is TRBD1 or TRBD2 (5 bases each). The germline V gene has CDR1 GTSNPN and CDR2 SVGIG (reference sequence). Trimming shortened V by 2 bases and J by 0 bases, and 14 bases separated the two germline ends. CDR3 length equals 15 residues. In nucleotides, the CDR3 is TGTGCCTGGAGTCCTGTCTGGGGGAACTCCTACGAGCAGTACTTC. This translates into CAWSPVWGNSYEQYF.

This sequence joins TRBV20-1 and TRBJ2-7; D remains unclear. The CDR3 sequence is 12 residues long. Trimming shortened V by 4 bases and J by 0 bases, and 7 bases separated the two germline ends. Germline lookup yields CDR1 DFQATT and CDR2 SNEGSKA (reference sequence). This CDR3 reads CSAIASSYEQYF. The CDR3 DNA reads TGCAGTGCTATCGCCAGCTCCTACGAGCAGTACTTC.

This clone has only a few counts. A much bigger clone sits one base away, suggesting this may be a read error. This sequence joins TRBV7-9 and TRBJ1-1; D is perhaps TRBD1 (5 bases). V was cut by 3 bases and J by 11 bases, with 13 bases left in between. The germline gives CDR1 SEHNR, CDR2 FQNEAQ (reference sequence). This CDR3 has 12 amino acids. The CDR3 reads CASSFQGRVAFF. The CDR3 bases are TGTGCCAGCAGCTTTCAGGGACGAGTGGCTTTCTTT.

This clone was detected ten times or more. The chain is built from TRBV9 and TRBJ1-1; D not resolved. CDR1 is SGDLS and CDR2 is YYNGEE in the germline V gene. V lost 0 bases to trimming and J lost 2 bases, with 5 bases between them. There are 13 residues in the CDR3. Written as DNA, the CDR3 is TGTGCCAGCAGCGTAGCCGGTAACACTGAAGCTTTCTTT. Its translation: CASSVAGNTEAFF.

The rearrangement links TRBV11-1 to TRBJ2-2; tentative D call: TRBD1 (5 bases). V was trimmed by 1 base and J by 0 bases, leaving 9 bases between them. The CDR3 spans 16 residues. Germline V gene data show CDR1 as SGHAT and CDR2 as FQDESV (reference sequence). CDR3 sequence: CASSLVEGANTGELFF. In DNA form, the CDR3 reads TGTGCCAGCAGCTTAGTCGAAGGGGCGAACACCGGGGAGCTGTTTTTT.

By frequency in the sample, this clone is medium-sized. The rearrangement links TRBV7-2 to TRBJ2-3, with D perhaps matching TRBD1 (5 bases). The ends were cut back, 4 bases at V and 4 bases at J, with 21 bases in the middle. The CDR3 consists of 17 residues. The V gene's germline CDR1 is SGHTA and CDR2 FQGNSA. CDR3 amino acids: CASSSPPRRVGPDTQYF. The CDR3 bases are TGTGCCAGCAGCTCCCCTCCCCGCAGGGTTGGACCAGATACGCAGTATTTT.

The chain recombines TRBV20-1 with TRBJ2-1; possibly TRBD2 for D (6 bases). Per germline, CDR1 DFQATT and CDR2 SNEGSKA (reference sequence). V was pared by 5 bases and J by 1 base, with 12 bases between. The CDR3 covers 14 residues. CDR3 region: CSARDFRSYNEQFF. In DNA, the CDR3 is TGCAGTGCTCGGGACTTCAGATCCTACAATGAGCAGTTCTTC.

This clone was detected many times. A much larger clonotype is one base distant, so this may be a read error. The chain joins TRBV20-1 to TRBJ2-1; D is unresolved. The CDR3 runs to 14 residues. Germline CDR1 reads DFQATT; CDR2 reads SNEGSKA (reference sequence). With 2 bases removed from V and 0 bases from J, the gap between germline ends came to 8 bases. The CDR3 nucleotides read TGCAGTGCTAGATCGTTTATCTCCTACAATGAGCAGTTCTTC. This codes for CSARSFISYNEQFF.

Concerning this clone: Germline is not matched at one junction end, which may reflect a read error. This sequence joins TRBV27 and TRBJ1-5; D not resolved. CDR1 and CDR2 (germline): MNHEY, SMNVEV (reference sequence). The CDR3 spans 18 residues. The CDR3, as DNA: TGTGCCAACAGTCTGAAAGGGTATTCGGCGGGAGACAATCAGCCCCAGCATTTT. It translates to CANSLKGYSAGDNQPQHF.

This chain links TRBV2 with TRBJ2-1; D perhaps matches TRBD2 (7 bases). Germline V lookup: CDR1 SNHLY, CDR2 FYNNEI. This CDR3 contains 16 residues. V lost 4 bases to trimming and J lost 4 bases, with 17 bases between them. CDR3 region: CASSGEGGDVYNEQFF. DNA of the CDR3: TGTGCCAGCAGTGGTGAAGGGGGGGACGTGTACAATGAGCAGTTCTTC. Full variable domain (rest looked up from reference TRBV2 and TRBJ2-1): EPEVTQTPSHQVTQMGQEVILRCVPISNHLYFYWYRQILGQKVEFLVSFYNNEISEKSEIFDDQFSVERPDGSNFTLKIRSTKLEDSAMYFCASSGEGGDVYNEQFFGPGTRLTVL.